This entry lists 10 T cell receptor beta chains sequenced from one sample in a study of OX40 agonist ivuxolimab in advanced cancers. The protocol used for the library was the immunoSEQ multiplex PCR assay. TCRdb mirrors the immuneACCESS table, restricted to in-frame sequences. Some clones are absent from its copies; in checked studies, under half trace to an unresolved V gene, and the reason for the others is unknown. This sample lists under 85,000 clones; around 93% were detected once. The ten top clones hold approximately 0.32% of the sample. This material consisted of CD4+ or CD8+ T cells sorted from blood, taken in a trial of the OX40 agonist ivuxolimab. Source of these receptors: an adult with an advanced solid tumor such as melanoma, head and neck, liver or kidney cancer.

V usage is TRBV19 and J usage is TRBJ2-7; D is perhaps TRBD2 (6 bases). Trimming left V 7 bases short and J 2 bases short, with 12 bases between. The length of the CDR3 is 13 residues. Germline assignment: CDR1 LNHDA and CDR2 SQIVND (reference sequence). Here the CDR3 DNA reads TGTGCCAGTAAAGGGCGGGACGCCTACGAGCAGTACTTC. This translates into CASKGRDAYEQYF.

This clone has just one count. The chain uses TRBV21-1 and TRBJ2-1; TRBD2 is the table's D call and was not checked against the DNA. TRBV21-1 is given as a pseudogene. CDR3 length: 19 residues. For the CDR3, the DNA is TGTGCCAGCAGCACCTGGAGGCTAGCGGGAGACCCCTCCTACAATGAGCAGTTCTTC. Translating gives CASSTWRLAGDPSYNEQFF.

The J gene is TRBJ2-7, the V gene TRBV19; D perhaps matches TRBD1 (5 bases). Germline V lookup: CDR1 LNHDA, CDR2 SQIVND (reference sequence). The CDR3 contains 15 residues. The germline V and J ends were trimmed by 6 bases and 2 bases, with 17 bases remaining between them. In DNA form, the CDR3 reads TGTGCCAGTAGCCCTGGGGCTGGGAACCCCTACGAGCAGTACTTC. Protein: CASSPGAGNPYEQYF.

This sequence joins TRBV18 and TRBJ2-7; 8 nucleotides match TRBD1. Germline V gene data show CDR1 as KGHSH and CDR2 as LQKENI. CDR3 length: 14 amino acids. The V segment lost 6 bases and the J segment 0 bases; nucleotides outside the gene matches: 4. The CDR3 nucleotides are TGTGCCAGCTCGGGCGGACAGGGCTCCTACGAGCAGTACTTC. Amino acid sequence: CASSGGQGSYEQYF.

The chain carries TRBV18 and TRBJ1-5, with TRBD1 matching 12 bases. This CDR3 region has 18 residues. V lost 3 bases and J lost 2; bases outside the gene matches: 8. Germline values: CDR1 KGHSH, CDR2 LQKENI. The chain's CDR3 is CASSPSGTGGSGNQPQHF. The CDR3 region has the DNA TGTGCCAGCTCACCTAGCGGGACAGGGGGCTCGGGCAATCAGCCCCAGCATTTT.

This clone was detected only once. The genes are TRBV5-1 and TRBJ1-2; TRBD1 is a possible D gene (5 bases). V lost 4 bases and J lost 1, with 23 bases in between. CDR1 is SGHRS and CDR2 is YFSETQ in the germline V gene. This CDR3 is 18 amino acids long. The CDR3 sequence is CASSLRDPLEKGNYGYTF. In DNA, the CDR3 is TGCGCCAGCAGCCTCCGGGACCCTCTGGAGAAGGGTAACTATGGCTACACCTTC. The whole variable domain, filled in from reference TRBV5-1 and TRBJ1-2, reads KAGVTQTPRYLIKTRGQQVTLSCSPISGHRSVSWYQQTPGQGLQFLFEYFSETQRNKGNFPGRFSGRQFSNSRSEMNVSTLELGDSALYLCASSLRDPLEKGNYGYTFGSGTRLTVV.

The chain recombines TRBV18 with TRBJ2-5, with 7 bases matching TRBD1. Germline V gene lookup returns CDR1 KGHSH and CDR2 LQKENI. The ends lost 6 bases at V and 5 bases at J; junction bases unmatched: 12. This CDR3 spans 15 amino acids. The CDR3 protein is CASSPATGNSETQYF. As DNA, the CDR3 is TGTGCCAGCTCCCCAGCGACAGGGAATAGTGAGACCCAGTACTTC.

This sequence joins TRBV27 and TRBJ2-1; no clear D. The germline V gene has CDR1 MNHEY and CDR2 SMNVEV (reference sequence). The CDR3 totals 16 residues. Trimming removed 0 bases at V and 0 bases at J, with 9 bases between. The CDR3 nucleotides are TGTGCCAGCAGTTTATCGAGTCCCTTCTCCTACAATGAGCAGTTCTTC. Translating gives CASSLSSPFSYNEQFF.

This clone turned up a few times. The V and J genes are TRBV7-8 and TRBJ2-7, with D possibly being TRBD2 (5 bases). The CDR3 totals 14 residues. The ends were cut back, 1 base at V and 3 bases at J, with 10 bases in the middle. Germline values: CDR1 SGHVS, CDR2 FQNEAQ. CDR3 region: CASSLERFLYEQYF. The CDR3 DNA sequence: TGTGCCAGCAGCTTAGAGCGGTTCCTCTACGAGCAGTACTTC.

This rearrangement joins TRBV7-3 to TRBJ2-3; D possibly corresponds to TRBD1 (5 bases). This CDR3 is built from 16 residues. Looked up from germline, CDR1 is SGHTA and CDR2 is FQGTGA. V shed 5 bases and J shed 3 bases, with 18 bases lying between them. CDR3 nucleotide sequence: TGTGCCAGCAGCGAAAGTAGGGGCGCCGGGACAGATACGCAGTATTTT. As protein: CASSESRGAGTDTQYF.